Here is one TCR beta chain with its context. The germline V and J ends were trimmed by 7 bases and 0 bases, with 7 bases remaining between them. The CDR3 length is 12 residues. Germline loops: CDR1 MNHNY, CDR2 SVGAGI (reference sequence). The data derive from a study of shared clonotypes between healthy human individuals. Study in general: Each donor contributed plates that comprised three CD4 naive, three CD4 memory, two CD8 naive and one CD8 memory.

Naive CD8 cells, CD45RO-negative and positively selected for CCR7, excluded terminally differentiated effector memory CD45RA+ cells. Sequencing was at deep level. TCRdb keeps only in-frame clones here, not all; method: immunoSEQ multiplex PCR. The sample includes around 2,000,000 clones, less than 95% of them seen just once. Sample: naive CD8+ T cells sorted from blood. This rearrangement joins TRBV6-6 to TRBJ2-7; tentatively, D is TRBD1 (6 bases). The sequence was obtained from a man in his late teens or twenties in good health. In DNA, the CDR3 is TGTGCCAGCACAGGGGCCTCCTACGAGCAGTACTTC. Protein sequence: CASTGASYEQYF.